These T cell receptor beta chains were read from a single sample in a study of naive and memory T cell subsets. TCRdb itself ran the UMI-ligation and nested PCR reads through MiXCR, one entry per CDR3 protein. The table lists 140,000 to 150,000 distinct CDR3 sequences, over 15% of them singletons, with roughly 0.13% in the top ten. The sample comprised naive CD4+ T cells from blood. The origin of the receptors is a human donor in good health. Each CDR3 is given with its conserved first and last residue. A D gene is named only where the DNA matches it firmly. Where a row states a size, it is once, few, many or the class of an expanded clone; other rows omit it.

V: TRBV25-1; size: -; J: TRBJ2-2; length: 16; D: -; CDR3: CASSETLIGNTGELFF; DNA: TGTGCCAGCAGTGAAACTCTTATAGGAAACACCGGGGAGCTGTTTTTT
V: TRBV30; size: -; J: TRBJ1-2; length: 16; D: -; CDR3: CAWRNSGRSDNYGYTF; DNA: TGTGCCTGGAGAAACTCCGGGAGAAGCGATAACTATGGCTACACCTTC
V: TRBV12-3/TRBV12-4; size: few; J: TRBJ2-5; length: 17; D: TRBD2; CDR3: CASSPPLAAPRAETQYF; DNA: TGTGCCAGCAGTCCACCTCTAGCGGCCCCAAGGGCGGAGACCCAGTACTTC
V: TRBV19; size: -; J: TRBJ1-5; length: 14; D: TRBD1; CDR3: CASSTRQGGQPQHF; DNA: TGTGCCAGTAGTACTCGACAGGGCGGTCAGCCCCAGCATTTT
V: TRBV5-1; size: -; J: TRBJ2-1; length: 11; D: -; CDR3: CASSLGQEQFF; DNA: TGCGCCAGCAGCCTCGGACAAGAGCAGTTCTTC
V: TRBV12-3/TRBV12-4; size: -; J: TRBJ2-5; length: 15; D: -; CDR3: CASSPGGAVGETQYF; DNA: TGTGCCAGCAGTCCCGGCGGGGCCGTTGGAGAGACCCAGTACTTC
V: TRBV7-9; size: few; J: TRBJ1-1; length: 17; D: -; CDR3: CASATTRAEEANTEAFF; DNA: TGTGCCAGCGCCACGACCCGGGCCGAGGAGGCGAACACTGAAGCTTTCTTT
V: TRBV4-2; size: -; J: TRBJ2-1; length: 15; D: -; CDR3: CASSQSDRFHNEQFF; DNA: TGTGCCAGCAGCCAATCCGACAGGTTTCACAATGAGCAGTTCTTC
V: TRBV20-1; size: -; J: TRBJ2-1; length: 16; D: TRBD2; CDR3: CSARDVRPSGRDEQFF; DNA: TGCAGTGCTAGAGATGTCCGGCCTAGCGGGAGGGATGAGCAGTTCTTC
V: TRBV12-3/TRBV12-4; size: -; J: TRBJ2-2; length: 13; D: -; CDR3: CASSPHFSRELFF; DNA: TGTGCCAGCAGTCCCCACTTTTCGCGGGAGCTGTTTTTT
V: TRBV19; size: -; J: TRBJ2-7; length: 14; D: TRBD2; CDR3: CASAAGRGTYEQYF; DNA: TGTGCCAGTGCAGCAGGGAGGGGAACCTACGAGCAGTACTTC
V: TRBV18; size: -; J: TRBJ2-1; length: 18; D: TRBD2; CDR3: CASSPPMPGLAGNNEQFF; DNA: TGTGCCAGCTCACCACCCATGCCGGGACTAGCGGGAAACAATGAGCAGTTCTTC
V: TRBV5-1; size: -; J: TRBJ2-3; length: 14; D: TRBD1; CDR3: CASSPDRETDTQYF; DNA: TGCGCCAGCAGCCCCGACAGGGAGACAGATACGCAGTATTTT